Listed here are 13 T cell receptor beta chains from one sample, sequenced in a study of blood T cell repertoires in COVID-19. Sequencing was performed with immunoSEQ multiplex PCR; in TCRdb, only in-frame clones are kept and a portion is missing. The sample holds about 300,000 clones, about nine tenths seen once. Input material: PBMCs or T cells enriched from blood (not recorded which). All receptors come from a man in his sixties who had recovered from COVID-19.

This chain connects TRBV4-1 to TRBJ1-3, with TRBD1 identical over 7 bases. Per germline, CDR1 MGHRA and CDR2 YSYEKL. This CDR3 is 16 amino acids long. J gave up 3 bases and V 3 bases, and 8 bases lay outside the gene matches. The DNA of the CDR3 is TGCGCCAGCAGCCATCCCGGAACAGGGGTTGGAAACACCATATATTTT. Translation gives CASSHPGTGVGNTIYF.

This chain links TRBV29-1 with TRBJ1-1, with D possibly matching TRBD1 (5 bases). CDR3 size: 13 residues. The ends were cut back, 3 bases at V and 5 bases at J, with 13 bases in the middle. Germline V gene lookup returns CDR1 SQVTM and CDR2 ANQGSEA. The CDR3 bases are TGCAGCGTTGAGAACTCCCGGGGGACTGAAGCTTTCTTT. It yields the protein CSVENSRGTEAFF.

The V gene is TRBV7-3, the J gene TRBJ2-1, with TRBD2 matching 9 bases. V shed 5 bases and J 5 bases; nucleotides not matched to a gene: 7. Germline V gene lookup returns CDR1 SGHTA and CDR2 FQGTGA. The CDR3 sequence is 15 residues long. CDR3 nucleotides: TGTGCCAGCAGCCCCGGACTAGCGCTTAACAATGAGCAGTTCTTC. Translation gives CASSPGLALNNEQFF. Full variable domain (remainder filled in from reference TRBV7-3 and TRBJ2-1): GAGVSQTPSNKVTEKGKYVELRCDPISGHTALYWYRQSLGQGPEFLIYFQGTGAADDSGLPNDRFFAVRPEGSVSTLKIQRTERGDSAVYLCASSPGLALNNEQFFGPGTRLTVL.

V is TRBV6-6 and J is TRBJ1-5; the match to TRBD1 covers 8 bases. After removal of 6 bases from V and 3 bases from J, the junction contained 7 bases not matched to a gene. This CDR3 spans 15 amino acids. Germline-derived CDR1 and CDR2 are MNHNY and SVGAGI (reference sequence). The CDR3: CASRLQGAINQPQHF. The CDR3 DNA reads TGTGCCAGCAGACTCCAGGGGGCGATCAATCAGCCCCAGCATTTT.

The V gene is TRBV7-9, the J gene TRBJ2-1; perhaps TRBD1 as D (6 bases). Germline-derived CDR1 and CDR2 are SEHNR and FQNEAQ (reference sequence). This CDR3 has 13 residues. Trimming left V 4 bases short and J 9 bases short, with 13 bases between. The DNA for the CDR3 is TGTGCCAGCAGCTATACAGGGTTCTCTGAGCAGTTCTTC. Translation: CASSYTGFSEQFF.

This clone was seen only once. The rearrangement uses TRBV19 and TRBJ1-5, with D hard to call. Germline V gene data show CDR1 as LNHDA and CDR2 as SQIVND (reference sequence). The CDR3 totals 15 residues. With 2 bases removed from V and 4 bases from J, the gap between germline ends came to 12 bases. CDR3 loop: CASSIRRAPNQPQHF. The CDR3, as DNA: TGTGCCAGTAGTATACGGAGAGCCCCAAATCAGCCCCAGCATTTT.

This rearrangement joins TRBV7-3 to TRBJ2-4, with TRBD1 as a possible D gene (6 bases). CDR3 length: 16 amino acids. Per the germline V gene, CDR1 is SGHTA and CDR2 is FQGTGA. The V end lost 3 bases, the J end lost 2 bases, and 14 bases lay between the germline ends. The CDR3 reads CASSFLNQGPKNIQYF. The CDR3 nucleotides read TGTGCCAGCAGCTTCTTAAATCAGGGGCCCAAAAACATTCAGTACTTC.

The V call is TRBV19, the J call TRBJ2-1, with 12 positions matching TRBD2. Germline CDR1 LNHDA, CDR2 SQIVND (reference sequence). V was clipped by 5 bases and J by 8 bases; unmatched bases: 7. The CDR3 runs to 15 residues. The CDR3 DNA reads TGTGCCAGTAGTGTCCTAGCGGGAGGGCTCTATGAGCAGTTCTTC. Protein sequence: CASSVLAGGLYEQFF.

The rearrangement joins TRBV5-1 to TRBJ2-7, with 10 positions matching TRBD1. Germline CDR1 reads SGHRS; CDR2 reads YFSETQ. The V segment lost 4 bases and the J segment 6 bases; nucleotides outside the gene matches: 7. The CDR3 loop spans 14 amino acids. The CDR3 sequence is CASSPGQGVLEQYF. The DNA of the CDR3 is TGCGCCAGCAGCCCTGGACAGGGGGTTCTCGAGCAGTACTTC.

This chain joins TRBV7-3 and TRBJ2-5; 10 bases are a match to TRBD2. This CDR3 comprises 14 residues. V lost 5 bases, J lost 8 bases, and 8 bases stayed unmatched. Germline CDR1 SGHTA, CDR2 FQGTGA. The CDR3 DNA sequence: TGTGCCAGCAGCCTAAGGGGACTAGCGTCAACCCAGTACTTC. As protein: CASSLRGLASTQYF.

The CDR3: CSVGERGLTNTGELFF. As DNA, the CDR3 is TGCAGCGTTGGGGAGCGGGGGCTAACGAACACCGGGGAGCTGTTTTTT. This chain connects TRBV29-1 to TRBJ2-2; the match to TRBD2 covers 8 bases. The CDR3 sequence is 16 residues long. Looked up from germline, CDR1 is SQVTM and CDR2 is ANQGSEA. V trimming: 4 bases; J trimming: 0 bases; junction bases outside the gene matches: 7.

The CDR3 is CASSLGSGSYEQYF. For the CDR3, the DNA is TGTGCCAGCAGCTTGGGCAGCGGATCCTACGAGCAGTACTTC. The J gene is TRBJ2-7, the V gene TRBV5-4, with D possibly TRBD2 on 5 matching bases. V lost 0 bases and J 1 base, leaving 8 bases between the germline ends. This CDR3 is built from 14 residues. Per the germline V gene, CDR1 is SGHNT and CDR2 is YYREEE (reference sequence).

The V call is TRBV24-1, the J call TRBJ2-1; 8 nucleotides line up with TRBD1. CDR3 length equals 13 residues. The V gene end was trimmed by 5 bases and the J gene end by 9 bases; junction bases not matched to a gene: 5. CDR1 KGHDR and CDR2 SFDVKD come from the germline V gene. The CDR3 region is CATSVAGGTEQFF. The CDR3 coding sequence is TGTGCCACCAGTGTTGCAGGGGGCACTGAGCAGTTCTTC.